This TCR beta chain is drawn from a study of T cells in Graves' hyperthyroidism and ophthalmopathy. Background on the study: The authors collected peripheral blood at initial diagnosis, before any treatment. Overall study findings and caveats: For ophthalmopathy, model prediction preceded onset by a median approximately 6 months. Ophthalmopathy stood apart from stable hyperthyroidism in a 13 V-J model.

Clinical symptoms, serum thyroxine, TRAb, thyroid ultrasound and orbital computed tomography established diagnosis. This clonotype has a count of ten or more. The antigen remains unidentified. The CDR3 is made up of 14 amino acids. V was clipped by 1 base and J by 9 bases, with 16 bases between them. Germline loops: CDR1 SGHDN, CDR2 FVKESK. TCR beta CDR3 region amplification was performed from RNA transcripts. A first-round RT-PCR of the TCR CDR3 used the HTBI primer set. TCRdb used MiXCR to reprocess the multiplex PCR reads, holding one entry per CDR3 protein. The table has more than 300,000 distinct CDR3 sequences, about 12% seen once.

The receptor was derived from a woman between 18 and 30 years old with Graves' hyperthyroidism. The chain employs TRBV14 and TRBJ2-7; D is perhaps TRBD1 or TRBD2 (6 bases each). Specimen: blood. The CDR3 region is CASSQGGAPSWQYF. CDR3 DNA sequence: TGTGCCAGCAGCCAAGGGGGGGCACCAAGTTGGCAGTACTTC. Based on the CDR3 plus reference TRBV14 and TRBJ2-7, the full variable domain is EAGVTQFPSHSVIEKGQTVTLRCDPISGHDNLYWYRRVMGKEIKFLLHFVKESKQDESGMPNNRFLAERTGGTYSTLKVQPAELEDSGVYFCASSQGGAPSWQYFGPGTRLTVT.